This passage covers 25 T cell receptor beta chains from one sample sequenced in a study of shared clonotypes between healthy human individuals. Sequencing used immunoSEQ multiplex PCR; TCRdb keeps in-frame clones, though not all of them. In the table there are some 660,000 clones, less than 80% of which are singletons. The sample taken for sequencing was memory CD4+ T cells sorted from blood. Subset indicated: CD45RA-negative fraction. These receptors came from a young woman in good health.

In DNA form, the CDR3 reads TGTGCCAGCAGCCCCACTAGCACACTGGGGGGGGAGCTGTTTTTT. The encoded protein is CASSPTSTLGGELFF. The V call is TRBV6-6, the J call TRBJ2-2, with TRBD2 as a possible D gene (6 bases). The germline V gene has CDR1 MNHNY and CDR2 SVGAGI (reference sequence). The CDR3 is 15 amino acids. The ends were cut back, 6 bases at V and 8 bases at J, with 19 bases in the middle.

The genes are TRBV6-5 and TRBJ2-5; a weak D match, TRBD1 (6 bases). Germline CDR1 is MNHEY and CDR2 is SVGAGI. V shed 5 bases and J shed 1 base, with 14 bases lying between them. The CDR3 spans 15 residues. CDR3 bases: TGTGCCAGCAGTCCCACAGGGACATTCCAAGAGACCCAGTACTTC. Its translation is CASSPTGTFQETQYF.

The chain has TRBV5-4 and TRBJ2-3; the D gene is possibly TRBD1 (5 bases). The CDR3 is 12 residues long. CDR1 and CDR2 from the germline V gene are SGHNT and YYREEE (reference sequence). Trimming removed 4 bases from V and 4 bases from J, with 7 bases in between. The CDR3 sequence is CASSIRADTQYF. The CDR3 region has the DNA TGTGCCAGCAGCATCAGGGCAGATACGCAGTATTTT.

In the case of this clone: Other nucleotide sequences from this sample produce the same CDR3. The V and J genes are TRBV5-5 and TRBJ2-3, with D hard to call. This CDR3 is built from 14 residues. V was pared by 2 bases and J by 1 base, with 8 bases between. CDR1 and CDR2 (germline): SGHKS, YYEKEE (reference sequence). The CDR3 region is CASSFGRGTDTQYF. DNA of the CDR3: TGTGCCAGCAGCTTTGGACGAGGCACAGATACGCAGTATTTT.

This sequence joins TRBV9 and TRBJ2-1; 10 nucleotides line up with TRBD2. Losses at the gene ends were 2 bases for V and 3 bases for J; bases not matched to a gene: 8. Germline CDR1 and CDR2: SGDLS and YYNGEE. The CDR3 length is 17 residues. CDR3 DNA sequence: TGTGCCAGCAGCGTTAATAGCGGGAGGAGAAACTACAATGAGCAGTTCTTC. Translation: CASSVNSGRRNYNEQFF.

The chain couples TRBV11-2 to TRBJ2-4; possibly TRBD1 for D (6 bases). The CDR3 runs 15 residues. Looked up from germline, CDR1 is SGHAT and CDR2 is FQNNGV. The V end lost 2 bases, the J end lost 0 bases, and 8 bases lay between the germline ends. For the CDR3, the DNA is TGTGCCAGCAGCTTACTAGGGGGAGCCAAAAACATTCAGTACTTC. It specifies CASSLLGGAKNIQYF.

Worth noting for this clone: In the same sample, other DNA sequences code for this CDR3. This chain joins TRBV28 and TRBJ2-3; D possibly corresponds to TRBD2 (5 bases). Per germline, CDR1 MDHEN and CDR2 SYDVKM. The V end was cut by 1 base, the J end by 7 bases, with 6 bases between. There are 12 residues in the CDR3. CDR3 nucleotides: TGTGCCAGCAGTTTATCCGGGAATACGCAGTATTTT. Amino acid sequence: CASSLSGNTQYF.

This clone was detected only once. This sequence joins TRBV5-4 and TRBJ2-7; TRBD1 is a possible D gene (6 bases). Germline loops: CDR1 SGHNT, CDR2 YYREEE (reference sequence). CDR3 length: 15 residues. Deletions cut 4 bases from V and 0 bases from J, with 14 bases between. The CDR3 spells CASSQQGPLSYEQYF. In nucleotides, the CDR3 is TGTGCCAGCAGCCAACAGGGTCCCCTCTCCTACGAGCAGTACTTC. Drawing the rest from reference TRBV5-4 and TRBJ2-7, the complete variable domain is ETGVTQSPTHLIKTRGQQVTLRCSSQSGHNTVSWYQQALGQGPQFIFQYYREEENGRGNFPPRFSGLQFPNYSSELNVNALELDDSALYLCASSQQGPLSYEQYFGPGTRLTVT.

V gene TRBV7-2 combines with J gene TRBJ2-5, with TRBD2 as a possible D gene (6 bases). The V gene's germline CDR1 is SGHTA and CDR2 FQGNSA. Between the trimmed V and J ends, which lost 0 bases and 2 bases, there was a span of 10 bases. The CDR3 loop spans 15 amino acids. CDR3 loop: CASSLAKGRQETQYF. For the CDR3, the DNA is TGTGCCAGCAGCTTAGCTAAGGGGAGGCAAGAGACCCAGTACTTC.

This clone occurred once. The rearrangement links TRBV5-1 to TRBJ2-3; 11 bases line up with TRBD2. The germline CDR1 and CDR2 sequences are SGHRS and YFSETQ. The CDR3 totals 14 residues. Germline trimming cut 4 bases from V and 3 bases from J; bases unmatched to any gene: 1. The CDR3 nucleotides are TGCGCCAGCAGCAGACTAGCGGGGACAGATACGCAGTATTTT. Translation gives CASSRLAGTDTQYF.

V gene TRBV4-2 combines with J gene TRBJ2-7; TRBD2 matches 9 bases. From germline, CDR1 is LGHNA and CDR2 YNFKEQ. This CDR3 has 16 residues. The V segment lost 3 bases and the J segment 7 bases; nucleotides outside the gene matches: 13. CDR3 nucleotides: TGTGCCAGCAGCCAGGGACCGACTAGCGGAGTGAGTGAGCAGTACTTC. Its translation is CASSQGPTSGVSEQYF.

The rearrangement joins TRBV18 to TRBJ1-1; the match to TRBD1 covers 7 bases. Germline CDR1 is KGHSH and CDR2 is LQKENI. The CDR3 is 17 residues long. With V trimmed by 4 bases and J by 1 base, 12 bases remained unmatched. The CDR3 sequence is CASSLRRDRGWNTEAFF. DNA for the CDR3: TGTGCCAGCTCACTCCGCCGGGACAGAGGGTGGAACACTGAAGCTTTCTTT.

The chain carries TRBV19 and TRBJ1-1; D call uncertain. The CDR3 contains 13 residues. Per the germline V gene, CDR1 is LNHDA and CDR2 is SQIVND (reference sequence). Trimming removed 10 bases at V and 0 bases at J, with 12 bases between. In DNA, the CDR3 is TGTGCCACCACCCCCTTTATGAACACTGAAGCTTTCTTT. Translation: CATTPFMNTEAFF.

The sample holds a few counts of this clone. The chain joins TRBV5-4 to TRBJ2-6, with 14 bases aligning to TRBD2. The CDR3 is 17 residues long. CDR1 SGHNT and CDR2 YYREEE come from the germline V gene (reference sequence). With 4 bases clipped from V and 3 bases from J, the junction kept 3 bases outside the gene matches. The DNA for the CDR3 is TGTGCCAGCAGCCCGGGACTAGCGGGAGATGGGGCCAACGTCCTGACTTTC. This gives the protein CASSPGLAGDGANVLTF. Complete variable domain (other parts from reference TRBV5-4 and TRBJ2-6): ETGVTQSPTHLIKTRGQQVTLRCSSQSGHNTVSWYQQALGQGPQFIFQYYREEENGRGNFPPRFSGLQFPNYSSELNVNALELDDSALYLCASSPGLAGDGANVLTFGAGSRLTVL.

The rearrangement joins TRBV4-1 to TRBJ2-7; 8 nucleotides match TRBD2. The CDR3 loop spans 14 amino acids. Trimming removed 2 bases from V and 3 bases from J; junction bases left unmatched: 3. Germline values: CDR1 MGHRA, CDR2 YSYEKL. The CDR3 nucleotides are TGCGCCAGCAGCCAACCGGGACTAGTCTACGAGCAGTACTTC. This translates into CASSQPGLVYEQYF.

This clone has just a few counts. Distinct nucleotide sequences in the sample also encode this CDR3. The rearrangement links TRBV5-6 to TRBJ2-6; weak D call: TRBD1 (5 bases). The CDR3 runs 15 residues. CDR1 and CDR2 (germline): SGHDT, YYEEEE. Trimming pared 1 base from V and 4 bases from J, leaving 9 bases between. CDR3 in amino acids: CASSLSGSGANVLTF. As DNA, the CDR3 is TGTGCCAGCAGCTTGTCAGGGTCAGGGGCCAACGTCCTGACTTTC. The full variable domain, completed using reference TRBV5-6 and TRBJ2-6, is DAGVTQSPTHLIKTRGQQVTLRCSPKSGHDTVSWYQQALGQGPQFIFQYYEEEERQRGNFPDRFSGHQFPNYSSELNVNALLLGDSALYLCASSLSGSGANVLTFGAGSRLTVL.

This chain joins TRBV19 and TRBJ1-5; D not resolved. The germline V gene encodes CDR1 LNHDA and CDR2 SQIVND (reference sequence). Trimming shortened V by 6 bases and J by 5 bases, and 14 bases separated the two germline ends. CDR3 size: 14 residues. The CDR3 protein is CASRWAGSDQPQHF. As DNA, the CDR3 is TGTGCCAGTAGGTGGGCGGGGTCGGATCAGCCCCAGCATTTT.

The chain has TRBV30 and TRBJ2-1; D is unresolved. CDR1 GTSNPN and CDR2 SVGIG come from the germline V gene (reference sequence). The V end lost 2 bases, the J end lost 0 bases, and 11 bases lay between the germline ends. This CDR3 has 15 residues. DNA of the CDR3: TGTGCCTGGAGTAAGGCGGTTAGCTCCTACAATGAGCAGTTCTTC. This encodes CAWSKAVSSYNEQFF.

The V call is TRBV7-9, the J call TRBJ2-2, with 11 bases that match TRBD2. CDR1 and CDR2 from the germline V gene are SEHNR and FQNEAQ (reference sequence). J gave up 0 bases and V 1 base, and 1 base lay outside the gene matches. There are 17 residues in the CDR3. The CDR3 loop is CASSLGSGRANTGELFF. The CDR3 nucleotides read TGTGCCAGCAGCTTAGGTAGCGGGAGGGCGAACACCGGGGAGCTGTTTTTT.

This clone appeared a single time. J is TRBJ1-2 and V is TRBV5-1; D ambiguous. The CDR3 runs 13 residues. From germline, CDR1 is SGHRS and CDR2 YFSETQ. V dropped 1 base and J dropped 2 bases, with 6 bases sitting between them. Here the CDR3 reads CASSLNQNYGYTF. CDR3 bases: TGCGCCAGCAGCTTGAACCAAAACTATGGCTACACCTTC.

In DNA form, the CDR3 reads TGTGCCAGTAGTGCCGACAGGGGGCTGGGCGGCTACACCTTC. This codes for CASSADRGLGGYTF. This rearrangement joins TRBV19 to TRBJ1-2, with 10 bases that match TRBD1. Germline CDR1 LNHDA, CDR2 SQIVND (reference sequence). Trimming cost V 5 bases and J 8 bases; bases outside gene matches: 8. The CDR3 totals 14 residues.

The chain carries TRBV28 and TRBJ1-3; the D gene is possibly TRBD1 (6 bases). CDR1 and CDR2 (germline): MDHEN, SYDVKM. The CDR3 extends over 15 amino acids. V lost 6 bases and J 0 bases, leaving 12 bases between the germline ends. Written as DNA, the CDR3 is TGTGCCAGCAGCTCGGGGGCCTTCTCTGGAAACACCATATATTTT. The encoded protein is CASSSGAFSGNTIYF. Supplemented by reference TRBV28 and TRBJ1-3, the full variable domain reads DVKVTQSSRYLVKRTGEKVFLECVQDMDHENMFWYRQDPGLGLRLIYFSYDVKMKEKGDIPEGYSVSREKKERFSLILESASTNQTSMYLCASSSGAFSGNTIYFGEGSWLTVV.

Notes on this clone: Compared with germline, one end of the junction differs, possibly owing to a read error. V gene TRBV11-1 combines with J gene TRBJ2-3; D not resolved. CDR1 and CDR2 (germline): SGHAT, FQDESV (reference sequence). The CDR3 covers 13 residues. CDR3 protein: CASRLGSTDTQYF. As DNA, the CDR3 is TGTGCCAGCAGGTTAGGGAGCACAGATACGCAGTATTTT. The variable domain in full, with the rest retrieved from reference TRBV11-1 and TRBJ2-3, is EAEVAQSPRYKITEKSQAVAFWCDPISGHATLYWYRQILGQGPELLVQFQDESVVDDSQLPKDRFSAERLKGVDSTLKIQPAELGDSAMYLCASRLGSTDTQYFGPGTRLTVL.

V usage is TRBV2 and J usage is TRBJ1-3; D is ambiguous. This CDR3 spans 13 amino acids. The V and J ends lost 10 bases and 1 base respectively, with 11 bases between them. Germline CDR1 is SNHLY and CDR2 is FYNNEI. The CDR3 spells CAIKAGSGNTIYF. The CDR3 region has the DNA TGTGCCATAAAGGCGGGTTCTGGAAACACCATATATTTT.

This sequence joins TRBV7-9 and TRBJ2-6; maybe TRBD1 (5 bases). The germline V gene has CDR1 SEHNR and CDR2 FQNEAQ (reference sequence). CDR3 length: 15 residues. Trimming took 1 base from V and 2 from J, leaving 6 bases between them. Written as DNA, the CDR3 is TGTGCCAGCAGCTTAGTACAGGCTGGGGCCAACGTCCTGACTTTC. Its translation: CASSLVQAGANVLTF.